The T cell receptor beta chain described here comes from a study of Ad26.COV2.S vaccination and SARS-CoV-2 variants. Background on the study: By the intramuscular route, Ad26.COV2.S was given once, or twice 56 days apart.

The V end was cut by 7 bases, the J end by 4 bases, with 17 bases between. The CDR3 has 15 amino acids. CDR1 and CDR2 from the germline V gene are SGDLS and YYNGEE. Noted treatment: roughly 18 received Ad26.COV2.S at low or high dose, single or two shots; a few received placebo; per-sample allocation not given. On day 63 after the first injection, vaccine and placebo recipients gave samples. With respect to this clone: Antigen unknown.

Findings and limits, study-wide: Overall T cell responses may have been underestimated by the analyses of TCR breadth and depth.

Generated by immunoSEQ multiplex PCR, the TCRdb table keeps only in-frame clones and is missing some. Altogether approximately 350,000 clones are present, approximately 83% being singletons, with the ten largest covering approximately 7%. The receptor was isolated from a person between 18 and 65 years old who received the Ad26.COV2.S COVID-19 vaccine or a placebo. The chain joins TRBV9 to TRBJ2-2; tentatively, D is TRBD2 (6 bases). Sequencing was performed on peripheral blood, taken in a trial of Ad26.COV2.S vaccine versus placebo. CDR3 sequence reads: CASGLGGTVTGELFF. The CDR3, as DNA: TGTGCCAGCGGTTTAGGAGGGACGGTCACCGGGGAGCTGTTTTTT.